This T cell receptor (beta chain) is from a study of T cell responses to AZD1222 COVID-19 vaccine. The table came from immunoSEQ multiplex PCR; TCRdb's copy has only in-frame clones and leaves some out. The sample has 120,000 to 150,000 clones; approximately 90% are singletons. Study-wide points: Breadth and depth of Spike-specific TCRs rose after two AZD1222 doses. It was only after the peak T cell response that any repertoires were sampled.

On this clone: Antigen unknown.

Germline V gene lookup returns CDR1 SGHRS and CDR2 YFSETQ. This CDR3 has 16 residues. V lost 1 base, J lost 0 bases, and 13 bases lay in between. Second-dose intervals of approximately 4 or approximately 12 weeks were pooled. The chain links TRBV5-1 to TRBJ1-1; no definite D call. The receptor's source is an adult who received the AZD1222 COVID-19 vaccine. The input for sequencing was peripheral blood, taken 28 days after the second AZD1222 dose. CDR3 loop: CASSLRRELMNTEAFF. The CDR3 DNA is TGCGCCAGCAGCTTGAGGAGAGAACTAATGAACACTGAAGCTTTCTTT.